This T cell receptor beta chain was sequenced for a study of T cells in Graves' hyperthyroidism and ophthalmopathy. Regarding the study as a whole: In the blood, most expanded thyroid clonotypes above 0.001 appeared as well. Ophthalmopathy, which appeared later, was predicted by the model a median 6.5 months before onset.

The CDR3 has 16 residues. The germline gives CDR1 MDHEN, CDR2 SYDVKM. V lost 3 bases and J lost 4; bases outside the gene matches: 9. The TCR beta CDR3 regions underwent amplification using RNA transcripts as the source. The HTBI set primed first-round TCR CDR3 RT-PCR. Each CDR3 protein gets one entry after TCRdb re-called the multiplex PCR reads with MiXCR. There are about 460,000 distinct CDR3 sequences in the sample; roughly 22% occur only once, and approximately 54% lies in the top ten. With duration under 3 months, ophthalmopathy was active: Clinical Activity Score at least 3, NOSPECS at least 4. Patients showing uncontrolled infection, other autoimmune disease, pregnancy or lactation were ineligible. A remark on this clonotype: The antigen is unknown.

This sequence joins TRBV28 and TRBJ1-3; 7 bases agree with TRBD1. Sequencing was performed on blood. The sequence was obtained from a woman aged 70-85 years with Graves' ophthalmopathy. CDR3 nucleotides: TGTGCCAGCAGTTTCATGGCAGGGGGTGGGGGAAACACCATATATTTT. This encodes CASSFMAGGGGNTIYF.